The T cell receptor beta chain under discussion was sequenced for a study of early T cells in non-severe SARS-CoV-2 infection. General study points: Matching against VDJdb likely underestimated virus-specific expansions, favoring anti-spike CD8.

This clonotype showed up many times. As yet, its antigen is unknown. CDR3 length equals 18 residues. Unmatched junction bases numbered 14, after V lost 3 bases and J lost 3 bases. Per germline, CDR1 KGHSH and CDR2 LQKENI. Each CDR3 protein is one row after TCRdb ran MiXCR on the 5' RACE reads. This table holds fewer than 130,000 distinct CDR3 sequences, around 12% found once. The clonotype originates from an adult who was a healthcare worker with PCR-confirmed SARS-CoV-2 infection or an uninfected control (not recorded which). The input for sequencing was whole blood, taken at baseline. This chain connects TRBV18 to TRBJ1-2, with 9 bases matching TRBD1. The CDR3 region is CASSPFPGQGQAHYGYTF. Written as DNA, the CDR3 is TGTGCCAGCTCACCTTTTCCGGGACAGGGCCAGGCCCACTATGGCTACACCTTC.